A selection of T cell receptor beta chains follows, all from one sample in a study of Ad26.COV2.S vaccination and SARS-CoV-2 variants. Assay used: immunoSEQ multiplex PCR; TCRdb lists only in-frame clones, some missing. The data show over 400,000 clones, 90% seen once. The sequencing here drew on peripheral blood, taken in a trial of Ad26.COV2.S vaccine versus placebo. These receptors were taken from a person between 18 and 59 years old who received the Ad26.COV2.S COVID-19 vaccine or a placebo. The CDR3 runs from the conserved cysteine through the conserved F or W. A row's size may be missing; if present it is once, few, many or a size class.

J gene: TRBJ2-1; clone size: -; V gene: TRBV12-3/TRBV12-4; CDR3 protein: CASSYLALEQFF
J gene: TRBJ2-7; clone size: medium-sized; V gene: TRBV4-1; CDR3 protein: CASSQRTSEAYEQYF
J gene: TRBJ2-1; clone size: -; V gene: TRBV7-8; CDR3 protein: CASSASGSRNEQFF
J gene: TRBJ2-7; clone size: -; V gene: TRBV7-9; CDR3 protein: CASSSGQGSSYEQYF
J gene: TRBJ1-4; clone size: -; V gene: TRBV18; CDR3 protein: CASSPQGPTNEKLFF
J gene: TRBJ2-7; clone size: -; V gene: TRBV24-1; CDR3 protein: CATSAGNEQYF
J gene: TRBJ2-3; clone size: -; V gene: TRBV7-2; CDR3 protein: CASSLRDWGADTQYF
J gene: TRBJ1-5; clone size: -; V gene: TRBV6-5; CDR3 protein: CASVPGGWTQPQHF
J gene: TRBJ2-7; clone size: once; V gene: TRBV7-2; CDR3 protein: CASSLATMYEQYF
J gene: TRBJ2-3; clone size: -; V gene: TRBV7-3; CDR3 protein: CASSYPEADTQYF
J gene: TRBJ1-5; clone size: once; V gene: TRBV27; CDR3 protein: CASSVSGQGVQHF
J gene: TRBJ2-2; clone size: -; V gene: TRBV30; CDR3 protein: CAWGVSGRNTGELFF
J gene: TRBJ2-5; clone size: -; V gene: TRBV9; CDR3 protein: CASSFSGSYQETQYF
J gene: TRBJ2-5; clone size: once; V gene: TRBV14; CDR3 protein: CASSLGFEGGSETQYF
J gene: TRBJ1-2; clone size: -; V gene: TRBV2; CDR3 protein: CASSFYGIAGVGGKDGYTF
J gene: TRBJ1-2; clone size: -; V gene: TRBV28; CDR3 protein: CASSQTQGPRNYGYTF
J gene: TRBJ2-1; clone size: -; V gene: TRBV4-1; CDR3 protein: CASSGLAGVPYNEQFF
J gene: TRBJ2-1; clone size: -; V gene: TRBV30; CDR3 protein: CAWTSGSNIHNEQFF
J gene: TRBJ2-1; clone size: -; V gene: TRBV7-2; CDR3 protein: CASSLVGYGRVAVEQFF
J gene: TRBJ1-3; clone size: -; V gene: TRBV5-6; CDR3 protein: CASRDRGASGNTIYF
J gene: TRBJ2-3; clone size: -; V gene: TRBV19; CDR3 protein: CASSPGLATDTQYF
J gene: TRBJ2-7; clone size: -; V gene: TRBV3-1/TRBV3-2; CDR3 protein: CASSRGGGYEQYF
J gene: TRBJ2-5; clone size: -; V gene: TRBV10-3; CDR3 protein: CAISEGRAETQYF
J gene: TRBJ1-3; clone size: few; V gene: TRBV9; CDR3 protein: CASSRTVEGNTIYF
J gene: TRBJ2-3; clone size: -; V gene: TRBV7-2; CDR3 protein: CASSLAPLLAGGRADTQYF
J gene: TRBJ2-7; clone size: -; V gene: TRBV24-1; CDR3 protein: CATSDTTSGRSGQYF
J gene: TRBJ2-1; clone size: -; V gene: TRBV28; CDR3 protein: CASSLFSAGASSNNEQFF
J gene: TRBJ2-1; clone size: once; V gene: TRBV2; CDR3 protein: CASSRLAGENWYNEQFF
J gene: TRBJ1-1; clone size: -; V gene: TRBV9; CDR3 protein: CASGGSYGAFF
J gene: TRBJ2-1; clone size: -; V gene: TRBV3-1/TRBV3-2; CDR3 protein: CASSRGTRAYNEQFF
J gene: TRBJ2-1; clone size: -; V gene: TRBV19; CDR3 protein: CASSKGTASVNNEQFF
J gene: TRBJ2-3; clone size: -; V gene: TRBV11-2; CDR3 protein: CASSFLAYHTDTQYF
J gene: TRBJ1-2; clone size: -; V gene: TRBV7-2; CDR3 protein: CASSLWLGRDARGAGYTF
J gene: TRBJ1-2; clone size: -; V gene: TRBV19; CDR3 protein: CASTPLPGQGSYGYTF
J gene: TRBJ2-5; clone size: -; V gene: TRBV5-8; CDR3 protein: CASSPGARETQYF
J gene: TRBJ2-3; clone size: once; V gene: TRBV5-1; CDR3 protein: CASSPSGLAGGPWADTQYF
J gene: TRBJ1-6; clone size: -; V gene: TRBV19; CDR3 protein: CASSFGALTNSPLHF
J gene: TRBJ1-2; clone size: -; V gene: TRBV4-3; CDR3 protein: CASSQDGGGRFGYTF
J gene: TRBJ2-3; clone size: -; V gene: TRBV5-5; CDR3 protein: CASSLEWGSTDTQYF
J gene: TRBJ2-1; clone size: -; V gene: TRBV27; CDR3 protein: CASSLTSGELYNEQFF
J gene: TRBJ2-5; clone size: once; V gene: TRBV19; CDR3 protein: CASSISRRGTQYF
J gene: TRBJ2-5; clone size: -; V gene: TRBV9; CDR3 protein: CASSPWEGLTETQYF
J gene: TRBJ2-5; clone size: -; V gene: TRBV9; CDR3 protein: CASSPAGVQETQYF
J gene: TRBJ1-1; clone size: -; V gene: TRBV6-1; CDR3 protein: CASSEFYSTEAFF
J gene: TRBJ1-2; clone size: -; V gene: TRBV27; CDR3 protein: CASRKTALNYGYTF
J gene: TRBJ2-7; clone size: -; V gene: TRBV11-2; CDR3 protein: CASSFTSYEQYF
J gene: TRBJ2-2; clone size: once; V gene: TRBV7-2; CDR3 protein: CASRLAGANTGELFF
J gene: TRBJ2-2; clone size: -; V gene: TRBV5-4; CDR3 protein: CASSSDRGWIDTGELFF
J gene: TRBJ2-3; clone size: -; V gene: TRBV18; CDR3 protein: CASSPPGGGKPSDTQYF
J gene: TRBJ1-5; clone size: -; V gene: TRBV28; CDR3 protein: CASSDQPQHF
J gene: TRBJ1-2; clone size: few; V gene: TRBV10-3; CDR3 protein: CAISESADGYTF
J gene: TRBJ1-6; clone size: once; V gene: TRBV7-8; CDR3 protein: CASSAQVSSYNSPLHF
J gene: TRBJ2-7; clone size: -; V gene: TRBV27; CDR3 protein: CASSFLAGASYEQYF